This T cell receptor beta chain is from a study of T cell responses to AZD1222 COVID-19 vaccine. The study's findings and limits: Clonal diversity was possibly underestimated; the donors were predominantly white British and more often female. Reports say nearly half of spike-specific TCRs go after unmutated variant regions.

The CDR3 runs 14 residues. Points on this clone: Antigen: not known.

Assay: immunoSEQ multiplex PCR; the TCRdb copy retains only in-frame clones and omits some. The sample records 100,000 to 150,000 clones, about nine tenths being singletons. This sequence was found in an adult in good health. The sample in question was peripheral blood, obtained on day 0 of AZD1222 vaccination. The chain joins TRBV21-1 to TRBJ1-1; the D call in the table, TRBD1, was not verified against the DNA. TRBV21-1 is an annotated pseudogene. CDR3 residues: CASSTETVNTEAFF. CDR3 sequence (DNA): TGTGCCAGCAGCACAGAGACAGTGAACACTGAAGCTTTCTTT.